What follows are 17 T cell receptor beta chains derived from one specimen sequenced in a study of beta chain features in type 1 diabetes. The study's findings and limits: A moderate, significant TCRB CDR3 shortening appeared in type 1 diabetes across four CD4+ subsets.

Isolated RNA was reverse transcribed in full, so expressed TCRB transcripts were sequenced. Produced via immunoSEQ multiplex PCR; TCRdb's table is partial and in-frame only. The sample holds hundreds of thousands of clones, around an eighth seen once. For these TCRs, the target antigens are not known. Sequencing input: naive CD4+ T cells from blood. Every receptor here comes from a man younger than 35 with type 1 diabetes.

This clone was detected only a few times. The rearrangement joins TRBV29-1 to TRBJ2-1; D not certain. Deletions cut 0 bases from V and 6 bases from J, with 12 bases between. The CDR3 sequence is 14 residues long. Germline CDR1 is SQVTM and CDR2 is ANQGSEA. The CDR3 DNA follows: TGCAGCGTTGAAGAAATAGGAATAGGCAATGAGCAGTTCTTC. The encoded protein is CSVEEIGIGNEQFF.

Only a few counts were recorded for this clone. The genes are TRBV6-5 and TRBJ1-1, with a possible D match to TRBD1 (5 bases). Trimming took 6 bases from V and 1 from J, leaving 12 bases between them. The CDR3 has 14 residues. Germline V CDR1 and CDR2: MNHEY, SVGAGI. CDR3 nucleotide sequence: TGTGCCAGCAGCCCCAGGGTTGGGAACACTGAAGCTTTCTTT. As protein: CASSPRVGNTEAFF.

This clone was seen more than once but under ten times. The chain employs TRBV29-1 and TRBJ2-1; the D gene is possibly TRBD2 (5 bases). Trimming shortened V by 5 bases and J by 1 base, and 12 bases separated the two germline ends. The CDR3 is made up of 14 amino acids. In germline, CDR1 is SQVTM, CDR2 ANQGSEA. The CDR3 nucleotides are TGCAGCGTTATAGTAAGCGGTTCCTACAATGAGCAGTTCTTC. It specifies CSVIVSGSYNEQFF.

This clone has more than one count but fewer than ten. J is TRBJ2-5 and V is TRBV4-2, with D perhaps being TRBD1 or TRBD2 (6 bases each). The V end was cut by 6 bases, the J end by 4 bases, with 9 bases between. This CDR3 contains 12 residues. CDR1 is LGHNA, CDR2 YNFKEQ, per germline. CDR3 in amino acids: CASRGGGETQYF. DNA for the CDR3: TGTGCCAGCAGAGGGGGAGGAGAGACCCAGTACTTC.

This clone has a handful of counts. The J gene is TRBJ1-1, the V gene TRBV9; 9 bases line up with TRBD1. V gave up 0 bases and J gave up 1 base; unmatched junction bases: 7. The CDR3 covers 17 residues. Germline V gene sequence: CDR1 SGDLS, CDR2 YYNGEE. This CDR3 reads CASSVGPGQGTNTEAFF. CDR3 coding DNA: TGTGCCAGCAGCGTAGGGCCGGGACAGGGTACGAACACTGAAGCTTTCTTT.

The rearrangement uses TRBV4-1 and TRBJ1-3, with unresolved D. The length of the CDR3 is 14 residues. V lost 4 bases, J lost 4 bases, and 11 bases lay in between. CDR1 is MGHRA, CDR2 YSYEKL, per germline. The CDR3 nucleotides are TGCGCCAGCAGCCGGACGGTGTTGGGAAACACCATATATTTT. Translation gives CASSRTVLGNTIYF.

This clone was picked up a small number of times. The rearrangement links TRBV6-6 to TRBJ2-2; 7 bases match TRBD1. V shed 8 bases, J shed 4 bases, and the junction held 7 bases outside the gene matches. The CDR3 has 14 residues. Germline V gene data show CDR1 as MNHNY and CDR2 as SVGAGI (reference sequence). CDR3 residues: CASSGQTSTGELFF. CDR3 nucleotide sequence: TGTGCCAGCTCGGGACAGACCTCCACCGGGGAGCTGTTTTTT.

This clone was detected only a few times. The chain couples TRBV2 to TRBJ2-3, with TRBD1 identical over 10 bases. Germline V gives CDR1 SNHLY, CDR2 FYNNEI. The J segment lost 6 bases and the V segment lost 4 bases, leaving 4 bases of the junction unmatched. The CDR3 has 14 amino acids. The CDR3 is CASSGTGGLDTQYF. DNA of the CDR3: TGTGCCAGCAGTGGGACAGGGGGTCTGGATACGCAGTATTTT.

This rearrangement joins TRBV28 to TRBJ1-2; D is uncertain. V gave up 5 bases and J gave up 4 bases, with 14 bases separating them. The CDR3 has 14 residues. The V gene's germline CDR1 is MDHEN and CDR2 SYDVKM. CDR3 sequence (DNA): TGTGCCAGCAGTGCGGGGATGGCCCCCTATGGCTACACCTTC. As protein: CASSAGMAPYGYTF.

The chain is built from TRBV14 and TRBJ1-6, with unresolved D. The CDR3 runs to 14 residues. CDR1 SGHDN and CDR2 FVKESK come from the germline V gene. The germline V and J ends were trimmed by 7 bases and 5 bases, with 12 bases remaining between them. The CDR3 nucleotides are TGTGCCAGCAAGGCGGGGTCTAATAATTCACCCCTCCACTTT. This gives the protein CASKAGSNNSPLHF.

The chain couples TRBV30 to TRBJ2-6; 9 positions match TRBD1. Germline V gene data show CDR1 as GTSNPN and CDR2 as SVGIG (reference sequence). The CDR3 length is 16 residues. V was clipped by 5 bases and J by 0 bases; unmatched bases: 5. CDR3 bases: TGTGCCTGGGACAGGGGGATCATCTCTGGGGCCAACGTCCTGACTTTC. Translation gives CAWDRGIISGANVLTF.

The chain is built from TRBV5-1 and TRBJ2-3; possible D gene TRBD1, 6 bases. CDR3 size: 16 residues. Germline lookup yields CDR1 SGHRS and CDR2 YFSETQ. Trimming left V 4 bases short and J 4 bases short, with 19 bases between. CDR3 protein: CASSPRAPGAPDTQYF. The CDR3 bases are TGCGCCAGCAGCCCCCGGGCCCCAGGGGCCCCAGATACGCAGTATTTT.

This clone was recorded a few times. The V and J genes are TRBV28 and TRBJ1-6; D perhaps matches TRBD1 (6 bases). V was clipped by 7 bases and J by 5 bases, with 9 bases between them. The CDR3 extends over 13 amino acids. The germline gives CDR1 MDHEN, CDR2 SYDVKM. This CDR3 reads CASTGANNSPLHF. CDR3 DNA: TGTGCCAGCACGGGGGCCAATAATTCACCCCTCCACTTT.

The sample holds many counts of this clone. V and J are TRBV7-9 and TRBJ2-1; 8 bases match TRBD2. This CDR3 is built from 17 residues. The germline V gene has CDR1 SEHNR and CDR2 FQNEAQ (reference sequence). V lost 7 bases to trimming and J lost 4 bases; unmatched junction nucleotides: 15. CDR3 loop: CASTRGPTSGDYNEQFF. As DNA, the CDR3 is TGTGCCAGCACCCGAGGGCCAACTAGCGGAGATTACAATGAGCAGTTCTTC.

The rearrangement joins TRBV5-1 to TRBJ2-7; possible D gene TRBD1, 6 bases. Germline CDR1 is SGHRS and CDR2 is YFSETQ. Trimming removed 4 bases from V and 0 bases from J, with 11 bases in between. The CDR3 loop spans 14 amino acids. In DNA form, the CDR3 reads TGCGCCAGCAGCGTCACAGGGAACTCCTACGAGCAGTACTTC. Protein product: CASSVTGNSYEQYF.

This clone was observed a handful of times. The DNA is omitted, as the CDR3 cannot be located on it reliably, and the CDR3 follows TCRdb's listing. The genes are TRBV4-1 and TRBJ1-3. The CDR3 comprises 16 residues, both ends counted. CDR1 MGHRA and CDR2 YSYEKL come from the germline V gene. CDR3 in amino acids: CASSHNSGPAGNTIYF.

The chain links TRBV9 to TRBJ1-4; TRBD1 matches at 7 bases. V trimming: 3 bases; J trimming: 4 bases; junction bases outside the gene matches: 6. Germline CDR1 SGDLS, CDR2 YYNGEE. The CDR3 contains 15 residues. CDR3 region: CASSAPGQRNEKLFF. As DNA, the CDR3 is TGTGCCAGCAGCGCCCCGGGACAGCGTAATGAAAAACTGTTTTTT.